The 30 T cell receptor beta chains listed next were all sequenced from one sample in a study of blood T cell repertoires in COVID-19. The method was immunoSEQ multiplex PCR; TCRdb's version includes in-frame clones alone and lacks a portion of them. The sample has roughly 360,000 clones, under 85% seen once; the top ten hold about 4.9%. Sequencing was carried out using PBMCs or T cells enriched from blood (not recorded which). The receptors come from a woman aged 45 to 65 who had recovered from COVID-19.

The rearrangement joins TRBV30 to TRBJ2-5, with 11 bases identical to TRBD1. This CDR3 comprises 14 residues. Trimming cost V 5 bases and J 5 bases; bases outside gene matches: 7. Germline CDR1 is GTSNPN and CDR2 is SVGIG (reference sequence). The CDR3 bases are TGTGCCTGGTCCCGGACAGGGGGCGGGGAGACCCAGTACTTC. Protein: CAWSRTGGGETQYF.

For the CDR3, the DNA is TGTGCCAGCAGTTTACGAGAGAACACTGAAGCTTTCTTT. Encoded protein: CASSLRENTEAFF. This chain connects TRBV12-3 or TRBV12-4 to TRBJ1-1; D remains ambiguous. The CDR3 covers 13 residues. V was clipped by 2 bases and J by 1 base, with 5 bases between them.

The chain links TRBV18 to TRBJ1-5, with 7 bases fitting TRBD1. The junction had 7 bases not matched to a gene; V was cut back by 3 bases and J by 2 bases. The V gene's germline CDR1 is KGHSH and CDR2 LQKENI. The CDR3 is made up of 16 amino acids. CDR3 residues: CASSPLTGSRNQPQHF. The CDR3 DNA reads TGTGCCAGCTCACCTTTGACAGGGAGCCGCAATCAGCCCCAGCATTTT. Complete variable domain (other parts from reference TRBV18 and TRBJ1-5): NAGVMQNPRHLVRRRGQEARLRCSPMKGHSHVYWYRQLPEEGLKFMVYLQKENIIDESGMPKERFSAEFPKEGPSILRIQQVVRGDSAAYFCASSPLTGSRNQPQHFGDGTRLSIL.

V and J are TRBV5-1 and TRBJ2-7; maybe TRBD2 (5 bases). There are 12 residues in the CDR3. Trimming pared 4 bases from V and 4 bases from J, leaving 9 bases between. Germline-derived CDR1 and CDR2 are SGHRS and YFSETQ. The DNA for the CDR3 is TGCGCCAGCAGCCAGGACTGGTACGAGCAGTACTTC. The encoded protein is CASSQDWYEQYF.

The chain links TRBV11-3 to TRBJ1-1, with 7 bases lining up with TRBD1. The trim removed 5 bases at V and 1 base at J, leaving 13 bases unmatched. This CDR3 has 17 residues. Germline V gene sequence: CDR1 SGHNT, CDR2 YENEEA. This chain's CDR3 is CASSRGRTGGGNTEAFF. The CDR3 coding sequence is TGTGCCAGCAGCCGAGGAAGGACAGGAGGAGGGAACACTGAAGCTTTCTTT.

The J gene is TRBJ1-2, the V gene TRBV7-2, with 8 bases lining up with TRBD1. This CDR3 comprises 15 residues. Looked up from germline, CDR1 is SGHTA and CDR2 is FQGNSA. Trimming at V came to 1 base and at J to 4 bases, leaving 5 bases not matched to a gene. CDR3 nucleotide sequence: TGTGCCAGCAGCTTAGTCGGGGACAGGTTCTATGGCTACACCTTC. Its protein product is CASSLVGDRFYGYTF. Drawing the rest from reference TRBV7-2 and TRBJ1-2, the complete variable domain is GAGVSQSPSNKVTEKGKDVELRCDPISGHTALYWYRQSLGQGLEFLIYFQGNSAPDKSGLPSDRFSAERTGGSVSTLTIQRTQQEDSAVYLCASSLVGDRFYGYTFGSGTRLTVV.

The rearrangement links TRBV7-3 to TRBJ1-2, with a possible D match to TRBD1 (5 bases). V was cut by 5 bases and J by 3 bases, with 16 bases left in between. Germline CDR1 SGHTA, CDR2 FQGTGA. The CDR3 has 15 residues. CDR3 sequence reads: CASSPSSTDYYGYTF. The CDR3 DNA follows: TGTGCCAGCAGCCCATCATCGACAGACTACTATGGCTACACCTTC.

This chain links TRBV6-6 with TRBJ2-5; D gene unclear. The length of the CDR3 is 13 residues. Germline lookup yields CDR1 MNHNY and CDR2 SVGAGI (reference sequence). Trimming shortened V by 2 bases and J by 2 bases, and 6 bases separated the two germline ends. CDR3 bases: TGTGCCAGCAGTTACATCCCTCAAGAGACCCAGTACTTC. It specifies CASSYIPQETQYF.

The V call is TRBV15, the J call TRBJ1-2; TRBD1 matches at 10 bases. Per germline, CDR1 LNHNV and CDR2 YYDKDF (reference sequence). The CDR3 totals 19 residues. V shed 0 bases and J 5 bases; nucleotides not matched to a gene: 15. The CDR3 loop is CATSRDVRSGQGGLYGYTF. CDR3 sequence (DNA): TGTGCCACCAGCAGAGATGTGAGGAGCGGACAGGGGGGGTTATATGGCTACACCTTC. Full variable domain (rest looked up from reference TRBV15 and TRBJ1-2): DAMVIQNPRYQVTQFGKPVTLSCSQTLNHNVMYWYQQKSSQAPKLLFHYYDKDFNNEADTPDNFQSRRPNTSFCFLDIRSPGLGDTAMYLCATSRDVRSGQGGLYGYTFGSGTRLTVV.

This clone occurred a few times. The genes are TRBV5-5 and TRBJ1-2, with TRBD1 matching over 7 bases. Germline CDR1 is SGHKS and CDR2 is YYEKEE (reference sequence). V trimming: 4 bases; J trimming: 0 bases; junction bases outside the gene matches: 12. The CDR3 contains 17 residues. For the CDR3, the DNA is TGTGCCAGCAGCGAGGGGATAGGGGGCAGGACTAACTATGGCTACACCTTC. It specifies CASSEGIGGRTNYGYTF.

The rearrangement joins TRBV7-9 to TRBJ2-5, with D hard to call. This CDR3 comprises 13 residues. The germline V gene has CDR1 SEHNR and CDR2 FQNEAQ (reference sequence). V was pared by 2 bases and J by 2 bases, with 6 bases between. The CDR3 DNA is TGTGCCAGCAGCTTATACCAGCAAGAGACCCAGTACTTC. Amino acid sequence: CASSLYQQETQYF.

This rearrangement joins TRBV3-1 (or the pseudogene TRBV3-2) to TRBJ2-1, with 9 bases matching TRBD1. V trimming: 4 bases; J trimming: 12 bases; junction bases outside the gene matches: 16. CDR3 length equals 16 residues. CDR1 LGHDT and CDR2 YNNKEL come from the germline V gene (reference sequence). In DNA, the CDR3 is TGTGCCAGCAGCCCTCGACGGGACAGGGCCCCCCCCGGGCAGTTCTTC. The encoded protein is CASSPRRDRAPPGQFF.

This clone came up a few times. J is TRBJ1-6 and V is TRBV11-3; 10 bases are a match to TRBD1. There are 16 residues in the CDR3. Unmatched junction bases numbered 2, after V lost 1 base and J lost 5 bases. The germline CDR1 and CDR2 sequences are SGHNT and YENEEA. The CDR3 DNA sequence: TGTGCCAGCAGCTTAGGACAGGGGGCTAATAATTCACCCCTCCACTTT. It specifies CASSLGQGANNSPLHF.

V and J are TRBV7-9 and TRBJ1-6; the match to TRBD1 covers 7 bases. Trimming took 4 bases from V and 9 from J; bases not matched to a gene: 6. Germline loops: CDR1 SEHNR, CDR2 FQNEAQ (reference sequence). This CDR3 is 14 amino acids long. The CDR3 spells CASSSGTDGSPLHF. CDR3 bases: TGTGCCAGCAGCTCCGGGACAGACGGTTCACCCCTCCACTTT.

The CDR3: CATPGGAGQAPSGRGYTF. The CDR3 nucleotides read TGTGCCACCCCCGGAGGGGCTGGACAGGCCCCTTCGGGTAGGGGCTACACCTTC. V usage is TRBV19 and J usage is TRBJ1-2, with TRBD1 matching over 7 bases. CDR1 and CDR2 (germline): LNHDA, SQIVND (reference sequence). This CDR3 comprises 18 residues. V lost 10 bases to trimming and J lost 8 bases; unmatched junction nucleotides: 28. Looking up the rest from reference TRBV19 and TRBJ1-2 gives the full variable domain: DGGITQSPKYLFRKEGQNVTLSCEQNLNHDAMYWYRQDPGQGLRLIYYSQIVNDFQKGDIAEGYSVSREKKESFPLTVTSAQKNPTAFYLCATPGGAGQAPSGRGYTFGSGTRLTVV.

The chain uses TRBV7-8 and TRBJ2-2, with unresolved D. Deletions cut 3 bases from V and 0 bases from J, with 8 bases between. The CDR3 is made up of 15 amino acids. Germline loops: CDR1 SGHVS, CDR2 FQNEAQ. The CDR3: CASSFRRANTGELFF. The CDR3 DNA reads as TGTGCCAGCAGCTTTAGAAGAGCGAACACCGGGGAGCTGTTTTTT.

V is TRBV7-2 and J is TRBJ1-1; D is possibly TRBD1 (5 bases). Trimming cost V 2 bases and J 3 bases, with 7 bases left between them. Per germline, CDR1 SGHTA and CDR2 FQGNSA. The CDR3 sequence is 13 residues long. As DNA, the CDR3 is TGTGCCAGCAGCTTATGGGGGGACACTGAAGCTTTCTTT. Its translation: CASSLWGDTEAFF.

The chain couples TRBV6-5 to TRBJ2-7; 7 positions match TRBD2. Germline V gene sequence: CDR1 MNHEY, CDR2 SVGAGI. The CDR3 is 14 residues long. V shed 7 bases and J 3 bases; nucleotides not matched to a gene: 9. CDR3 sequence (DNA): TGTGCCAGCACCCAAGGACTAGTTCTCTACGAGCAGTACTTC. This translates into CASTQGLVLYEQYF.

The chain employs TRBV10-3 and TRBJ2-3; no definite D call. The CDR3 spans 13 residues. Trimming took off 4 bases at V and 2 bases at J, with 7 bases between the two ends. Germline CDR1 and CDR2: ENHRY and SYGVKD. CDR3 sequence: CAISGGHTDTQYF. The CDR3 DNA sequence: TGTGCCATCAGTGGCGGCCACACAGATACGCAGTATTTT.

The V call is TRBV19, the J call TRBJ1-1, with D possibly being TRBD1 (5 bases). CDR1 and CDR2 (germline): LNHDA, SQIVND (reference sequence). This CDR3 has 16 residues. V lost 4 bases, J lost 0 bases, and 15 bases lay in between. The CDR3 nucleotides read TGTGCCAGTAGTAACCACGGGGGGGGACTGAACACTGAAGCTTTCTTT. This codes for CASSNHGGGLNTEAFF. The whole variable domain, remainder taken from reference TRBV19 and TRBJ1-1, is DGGITQSPKYLFRKEGQNVTLSCEQNLNHDAMYWYRQDPGQGLRLIYYSQIVNDFQKGDIAEGYSVSREKKESFPLTVTSAQKNPTAFYLCASSNHGGGLNTEAFFGQGTRLTVV.

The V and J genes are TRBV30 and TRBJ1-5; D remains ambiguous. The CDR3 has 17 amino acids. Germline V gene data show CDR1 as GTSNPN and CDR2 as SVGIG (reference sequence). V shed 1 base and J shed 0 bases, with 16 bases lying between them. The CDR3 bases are TGTGCCTGGAGTGGCGGGAGCCCCTCCTTTAGCAATCAGCCCCAGCATTTT. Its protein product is CAWSGGSPSFSNQPQHF.

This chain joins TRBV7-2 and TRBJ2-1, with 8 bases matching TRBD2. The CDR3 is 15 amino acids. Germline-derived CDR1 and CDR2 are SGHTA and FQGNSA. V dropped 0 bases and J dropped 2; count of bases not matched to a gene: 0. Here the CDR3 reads CASSLASGTYNEQFF. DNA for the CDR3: TGTGCCAGCAGCTTAGCTAGCGGGACCTACAATGAGCAGTTCTTC.

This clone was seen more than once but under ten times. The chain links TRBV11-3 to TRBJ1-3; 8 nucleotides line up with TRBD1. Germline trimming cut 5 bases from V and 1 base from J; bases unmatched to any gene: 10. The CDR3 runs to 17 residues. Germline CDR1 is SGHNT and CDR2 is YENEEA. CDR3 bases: TGTGCCAGCAGCCCTGGACAGGGCATCCAGTCTGGAAACACCATATATTTT. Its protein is CASSPGQGIQSGNTIYF. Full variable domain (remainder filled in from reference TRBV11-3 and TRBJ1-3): EAGVVQSPRYKIIEKKQPVAFWCNPISGHNTLYWYLQNLGQGPELLIRYENEEAVDDSQLPKDRFSAERLKGVDSTLKIQPAELGDSAVYLCASSPGQGIQSGNTIYFGEGSWLTVV.

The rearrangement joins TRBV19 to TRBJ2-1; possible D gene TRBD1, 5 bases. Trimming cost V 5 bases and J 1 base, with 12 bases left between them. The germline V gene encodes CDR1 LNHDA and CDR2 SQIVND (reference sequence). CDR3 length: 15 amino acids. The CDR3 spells CASSFQGGSYNEQFF. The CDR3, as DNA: TGTGCCAGTAGTTTCCAGGGTGGTTCCTACAATGAGCAGTTCTTC.

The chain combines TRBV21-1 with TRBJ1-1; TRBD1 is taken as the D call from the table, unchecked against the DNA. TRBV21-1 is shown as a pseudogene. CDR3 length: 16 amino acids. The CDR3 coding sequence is TGTGCCAGCAGCATTTCCCTCAATCGGACAGGGAGTAAAGCTTTCTTT. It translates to CASSISLNRTGSKAFF.

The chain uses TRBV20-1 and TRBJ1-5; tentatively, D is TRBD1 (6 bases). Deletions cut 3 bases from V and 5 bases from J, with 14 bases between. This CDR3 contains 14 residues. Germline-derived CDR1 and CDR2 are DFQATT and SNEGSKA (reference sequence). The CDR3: CSASVGGQDQPQHF. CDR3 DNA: TGCAGTGCTAGTGTGGGGGGGCAGGATCAGCCCCAGCATTTT.

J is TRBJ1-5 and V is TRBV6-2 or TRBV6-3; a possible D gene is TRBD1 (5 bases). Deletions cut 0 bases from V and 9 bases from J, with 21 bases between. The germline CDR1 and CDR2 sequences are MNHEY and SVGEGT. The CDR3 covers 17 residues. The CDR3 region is CASSYSLAGGMDRPQHF. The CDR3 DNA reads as TGTGCCAGCAGTTACTCATTGGCGGGGGGTATGGATCGGCCCCAGCATTTT.

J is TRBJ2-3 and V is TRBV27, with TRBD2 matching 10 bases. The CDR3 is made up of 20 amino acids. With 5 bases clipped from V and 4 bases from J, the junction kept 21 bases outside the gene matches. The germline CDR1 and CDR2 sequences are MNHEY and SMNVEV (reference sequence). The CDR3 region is CASSPLLVSGTSERSDTQYF. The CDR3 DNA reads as TGTGCCAGCAGTCCCCTTTTGGTATCCGGGACTAGCGAACGATCAGATACGCAGTATTTT.

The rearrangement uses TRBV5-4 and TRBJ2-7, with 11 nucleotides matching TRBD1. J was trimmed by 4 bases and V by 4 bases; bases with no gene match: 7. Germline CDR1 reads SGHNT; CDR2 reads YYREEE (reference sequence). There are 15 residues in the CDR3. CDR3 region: CASSLRTGGVYEQYF. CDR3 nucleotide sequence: TGTGCCAGCAGCCTAAGGACAGGGGGCGTTTACGAGCAGTACTTC. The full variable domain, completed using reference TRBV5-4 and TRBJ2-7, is ETGVTQSPTHLIKTRGQQVTLRCSSQSGHNTVSWYQQALGQGPQFIFQYYREEENGRGNFPPRFSGLQFPNYSSELNVNALELDDSALYLCASSLRTGGVYEQYFGPGTRLTVT.

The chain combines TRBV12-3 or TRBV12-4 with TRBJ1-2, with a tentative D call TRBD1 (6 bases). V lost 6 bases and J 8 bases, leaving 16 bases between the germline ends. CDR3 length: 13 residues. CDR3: CASRRNRVQGYTF. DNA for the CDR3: TGTGCCAGCAGACGCAACAGGGTTCAAGGCTACACCTTC.